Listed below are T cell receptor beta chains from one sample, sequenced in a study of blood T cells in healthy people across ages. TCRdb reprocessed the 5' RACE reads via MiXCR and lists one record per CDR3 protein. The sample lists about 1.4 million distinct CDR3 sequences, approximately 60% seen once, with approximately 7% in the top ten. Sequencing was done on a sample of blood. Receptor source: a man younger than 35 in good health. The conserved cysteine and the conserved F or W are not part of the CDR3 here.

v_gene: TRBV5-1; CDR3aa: ASSYSGYSNQPQH
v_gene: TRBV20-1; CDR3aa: SAWGLAGNEQF
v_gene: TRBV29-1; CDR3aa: SGGISGNTEAF
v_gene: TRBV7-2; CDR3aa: ASSNIPSGRSYNEQF
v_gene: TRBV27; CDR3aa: ASSLAGTGGEGYT
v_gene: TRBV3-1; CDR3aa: ASSQIGLGGETQY
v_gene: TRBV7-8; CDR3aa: ASSLAGGNGREQY
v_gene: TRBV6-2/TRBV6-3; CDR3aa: ASSYSVASGGWNEQF
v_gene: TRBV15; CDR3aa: ATSREGGPQPQH
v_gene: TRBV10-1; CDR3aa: ASSESGRAGGYT
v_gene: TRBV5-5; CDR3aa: ASSPGLAGTRKTQY
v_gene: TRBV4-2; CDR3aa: ASRLGPGGDYGYT
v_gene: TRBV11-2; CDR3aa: ASIPPSPYAEAF
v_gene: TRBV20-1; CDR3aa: SAREGGLAGYT
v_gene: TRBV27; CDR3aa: ASSPSRGGRPQH
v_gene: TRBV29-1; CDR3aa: SAATGVNEQY
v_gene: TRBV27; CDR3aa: ASSLQRAYEQY
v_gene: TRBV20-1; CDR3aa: SARLAGGDTDTQY
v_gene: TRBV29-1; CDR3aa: SVVGTRDTQY
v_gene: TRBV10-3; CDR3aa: ATRLSGRGGNEQF
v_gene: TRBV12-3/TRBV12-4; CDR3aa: ASSLDRATQY
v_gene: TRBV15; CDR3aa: ATSRAHPQGACEQY
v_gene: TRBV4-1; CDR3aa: ASSQHTGTRINEQY